This T cell receptor (beta chain) was sequenced for a study of OX40 agonist ivuxolimab in advanced cancers. CDR1 and CDR2 from the germline V gene are MDHEN and SYDVKM. This CDR3 spans 12 amino acids. Trimming removed 5 bases at V and 2 bases at J, with 4 bases between. Assay: immunoSEQ multiplex PCR; the TCRdb copy retains only in-frame clones and omits some. The sample lists tens of thousands of clones; roughly 86% were seen once. This clone showed up just a few times. Its antigen is undetermined. Study observations and caveats: Among T cells, CD8+ cells averaged more expanded clones than CD4+ cells. It was also the case that some nonresponders had low normalized T-cell clonal expansion.

The starting material was CD4+ or CD8+ T cells sorted from blood, obtained in a trial of the OX40 agonist ivuxolimab. This TCR derives from an adult with an advanced solid tumor such as melanoma, head and neck, liver or kidney cancer. The chain joins TRBV28 to TRBJ1-5; no firm D call. The CDR3: CASSGRNQPQHF. The DNA of the CDR3 is TGTGCCAGCAGTGGACGCAATCAGCCCCAGCATTTT.